This TCR beta chain is from a study of CD8 T cells in ankylosing spondylitis. Study results and limitations: With a CD8+ phenotype, disease-linked clones were relatively rare in peripheral blood. There was a TCR beta motif, made of several highly homologous variants, that appeared characteristic of ankylosing spondylitis blood. Previously reported in reactive arthritis synovial fluid and blood were some of the motif variants.

Libraries for TCR beta were made by quantitative 5'-RACE with molecular barcodes. MiXCR, applied by TCRdb to the 5' RACE reads, yields one record per CDR3 protein. The data contain about 100,000 distinct CDR3 sequences, roughly 8.3% of them singletons. In its sample, this clonotype was seen a few times. The target antigen is unknown. The specimen was blood, either unsorted or a sorted T cell fraction (not recorded which). This sequence was found in a male donor with ankylosing spondylitis or in good health (not recorded which).

CDR3 sequence: CATSRGMGHESFYEQYF. CDR3 nucleotides: TGTGCCACCAGCAGAGGGATGGGGCACGAGTCCTTCTACGAGCAGTACTTC. The rearrangement uses TRBV15 and TRBJ2-7, with D perhaps TRBD1 (5 bases). V was cut by 1 base and J by 3 bases, with 19 bases left in between. The CDR3 is made up of 17 amino acids. Germline-derived CDR1 and CDR2 are LNHNV and YYDKDF (reference sequence).